This TCR beta chain was found in a study of cytomegalovirus exposure and HLA in healthy donors. Per germline, CDR1 MNHEY and CDR2 SMNVEV (reference sequence). This CDR3 spans 18 amino acids. Trimming at V came to 0 bases and at J to 5 bases, leaving 6 bases not matched to a gene. The table came from immunoSEQ multiplex PCR; TCRdb's copy has only in-frame clones and leaves some out. The sample lists about 120,000 clones, 88% occurring once. Study-wide findings and caveats: Despite most TCR sequences being rare, some public TCRs occurred in many donors.

Turning to this clone: Its antigen is still unknown.

The sequencing sample was made of PBMCs. The source is a woman between 18 and 29 years old in good health and CMV-seropositive. The chain links TRBV27 to TRBJ2-2, with 13 bases matching TRBD2. CDR3 in amino acids: CASSLSGLAGRRTGELFF. The CDR3 DNA reads as TGTGCCAGCAGTTTATCGGGACTAGCGGGACGTAGGACCGGGGAGCTGTTTTTT.